The next 17 T cell receptor beta chains were all read from a single sample in a study of cytomegalovirus exposure and HLA in healthy donors. The PCR employed 60 Vbeta primers together with 13 Jbeta primers. Produced via immunoSEQ multiplex PCR; TCRdb's table is partial and in-frame only. The sample contains over 80,000 clones, roughly four fifths of which appear only once. Material: PBMCs. Receptor source: a man aged 35-49 years in good health and CMV-seropositive.

Only one count was recorded for this clone. This chain joins TRBV7-9 and TRBJ2-2; perhaps TRBD2 as D (6 bases). This CDR3 is built from 17 residues. The V end was cut by 5 bases, the J end by 5 bases, with 21 bases between. Germline lookup yields CDR1 SEHNR and CDR2 FQNEAQ (reference sequence). CDR3: CASSQGSGRPLTGELFF. Here the CDR3 DNA reads TGTGCCAGCAGCCAAGGGTCGGGGAGGCCGCTTACCGGGGAGCTGTTTTTT.

This chain uses TRBV7-3 with TRBJ2-1, with 7 nucleotides matching TRBD1. The CDR3 covers 13 residues. J gave up 9 bases and V 3 bases, and 5 bases lay outside the gene matches. Per germline, CDR1 SGHTA and CDR2 FQGTGA. CDR3 coding DNA: TGTGCCAGCAGCTTCACAGGGGACGGTGAGCAGTTCTTC. Residues: CASSFTGDGEQFF.

The chain joins TRBV15 to TRBJ2-3; D unresolved. Germline V gives CDR1 LNHNV, CDR2 YYDKDF (reference sequence). The CDR3 loop spans 11 amino acids. Trimming cost V 1 base and J 13 bases, with 9 bases left between them. The CDR3 spells CATSRARIEYF. In DNA, the CDR3 is TGTGCCACCAGCAGAGCCAGGATAGAGTATTTT.

The genes are TRBV7-3 and TRBJ2-1; D possibly corresponds to TRBD1 (5 bases). Trimming left V 5 bases short and J 4 bases short, with 9 bases between. This CDR3 has 13 amino acids. Germline CDR1 is SGHTA and CDR2 is FQGTGA. CDR3 in DNA: TGTGCCAGCAGCCTAGGGGCATACAATGAGCAGTTCTTC. It translates to CASSLGAYNEQFF.

The J gene is TRBJ2-3, the V gene TRBV4-1; the match to TRBD2 covers 12 bases. The CDR3 contains 17 residues. Trimming cost V 0 bases and J 5 bases; bases outside gene matches: 6. In germline, CDR1 is MGHRA, CDR2 YSYEKL. The CDR3 loop reads CASSQETTSGRIDTQYF. The CDR3 DNA sequence: TGCGCCAGCAGCCAAGAAACAACTAGCGGGAGGATAGATACGCAGTATTTT.

J is TRBJ2-1 and V is TRBV29-1; the match to TRBD2 covers 9 bases. CDR1 is SQVTM and CDR2 is ANQGSEA in the germline V gene. The CDR3 is 16 amino acids. The trim removed 0 bases at V and 6 bases at J, leaving 9 bases unmatched. CDR3 nucleotides: TGCAGCGTTGAAGATCAGTCCGGCGGGAGGGCCAATGAGCAGTTCTTC. Protein: CSVEDQSGGRANEQFF.

CDR3 nucleotide sequence: TGTGCCAGCACGTTCGGACAGACCTCCTACGAGCAGTACTTC. Translation: CASTFGQTSYEQYF. This chain uses TRBV6-5 with TRBJ2-7; tentative D call: TRBD1 (6 bases). The CDR3 is 14 amino acids. The ends were cut back, 7 bases at V and 0 bases at J, with 13 bases in the middle. Germline loops: CDR1 MNHEY, CDR2 SVGAGI.

The CDR3 sequence is CASSNRGQGYEQYF. Here the CDR3 DNA reads TGTGCCAGCAGCAATAGGGGACAAGGCTACGAGCAGTACTTC. V gene TRBV21-1 combines with J gene TRBJ2-7; the D call of TRBD1 is as the table states it, not checked on the DNA. TRBV21-1 is an annotated pseudogene. CDR3 length equals 14 residues.

The chain combines TRBV5-1 with TRBJ2-7; the D gene is possibly TRBD2 (5 bases). V dropped 0 bases and J dropped 6 bases, with 16 bases sitting between them. There are 15 residues in the CDR3. Looked up from germline, CDR1 is SGHRS and CDR2 is YFSETQ. The CDR3 here is CASSLGNTGSGEQYF. DNA for the CDR3: TGCGCCAGCAGCTTGGGGAACACGGGGTCGGGCGAGCAGTACTTC.

The V gene is TRBV11-2, the J gene TRBJ1-5; weak D call: TRBD1 (6 bases). This CDR3 region has 14 residues. V was trimmed by 6 bases and J by 7 bases, leaving 16 bases between them. CDR1 is SGHAT and CDR2 is FQNNGV in the germline V gene. The CDR3 DNA follows: TGTGCCAGCAGTTCAAAGGGGGAAGGGCAGCCCCAGCATTTT. Translated: CASSSKGEGQPQHF. Based on the CDR3 plus reference TRBV11-2 and TRBJ1-5, the full variable domain is EAGVAQSPRYKIIEKRQSVAFWCNPISGHATLYWYQQILGQGPKLLIQFQNNGVVDDSQLPKDRFSAERLKGVDSTLKIQPAKLEDSAVYLCASSSKGEGQPQHFGDGTRLSIL.

A few counts support this clone. V usage is TRBV4-1 and J usage is TRBJ1-1; D unclear. The CDR3 has 16 amino acids. Germline values: CDR1 MGHRA, CDR2 YSYEKL. Trimming pared 3 bases from V and 6 bases from J, leaving 20 bases between. For the CDR3, the DNA is TGCGCCAGCAGCCACCTCCGATTGGCGCGGGAGCCTGAAGCTTTCTTT. Protein product: CASSHLRLAREPEAFF.

The rearrangement joins TRBV5-4 to TRBJ1-1; 8 bases map to TRBD1. CDR3 size: 13 residues. Germline assignment: CDR1 SGHNT and CDR2 YYREEE (reference sequence). V dropped 3 bases and J dropped 8; count of bases not matched to a gene: 6. The CDR3 DNA follows: TGTGCCAGCAGCTCCCAGGGGGCATCGGAAGCTTTCTTT. This encodes CASSSQGASEAFF.

As regards this clone: Mismatch with germline at one junction end may stem from a read error. This rearrangement joins TRBV30 to TRBJ2-7; D possibly corresponds to TRBD2 (6 bases). Per germline, CDR1 GTSNPN and CDR2 SVGIG (reference sequence). This CDR3 has 14 residues. In DNA form, the CDR3 reads TGCGTCTGGAGTGTACCATGGAGGGCCTACGAGCAGTACTTC. Protein sequence: CVWSVPWRAYEQYF.

A remark on this clone: This sample includes further DNA sequences coding for the same CDR3. The chain is built from TRBV6-5 and TRBJ1-5; 8 bases are a match to TRBD1. The CDR3 extends over 15 amino acids. Germline V gene lookup returns CDR1 MNHEY and CDR2 SVGAGI. Trimming cost V 0 bases and J 4 bases; bases outside gene matches: 2. The DNA for the CDR3 is TGTGCCAGCAGTTACTCTGGACAGGGTAATCAGCCCCAGCATTTT. It specifies CASSYSGQGNQPQHF.

The chain carries TRBV6-1 and TRBJ1-1, with 7 bases fitting TRBD1. V was pared by 2 bases and J by 8 bases, with 5 bases of the junction left unmatched. Germline CDR1 and CDR2: MNHNS and SASEGT. The CDR3 is 13 residues long. The CDR3 protein is CASSETDRVEAFF. The CDR3 DNA is TGTGCCAGCAGTGAAACCGACAGGGTAGAAGCTTTCTTT.

The genes are TRBV28 and TRBJ2-2; 9 nucleotides line up with TRBD1. This CDR3 has 16 residues. Germline V gene lookup returns CDR1 MDHEN and CDR2 SYDVKM. Losses at the gene ends were 5 bases for V and 4 bases for J; bases not matched to a gene: 8. CDR3 nucleotides: TGTGCCAGCAGTCGGCCGGGACAGGGTGTCACCGGGGAGCTGTTTTTT. This encodes CASSRPGQGVTGELFF.

V gene TRBV2 combines with J gene TRBJ1-1; perhaps TRBD1 as D (5 bases). This CDR3 is 14 amino acids long. V dropped 7 bases and J dropped 0 bases, with 12 bases sitting between them. The V gene's germline CDR1 is SNHLY and CDR2 FYNNEI. CDR3 sequence: CASNLQGLNTEAFF. As DNA, the CDR3 is TGTGCCAGCAATCTTCAGGGTTTGAACACTGAAGCTTTCTTT. Using reference TRBV2 and TRBJ1-1 for the parts outside the CDR3, the full variable domain is EPEVTQTPSHQVTQMGQEVILRCVPISNHLYFYWYRQILGQKVEFLVSFYNNEISEKSEIFDDQFSVERPDGSNFTLKIRSTKLEDSAMYFCASNLQGLNTEAFFGQGTRLTVV.